This entry features one TCR beta chain sequence. There is no known antigen for this receptor. No qualities accompany the bases; no much larger clone lies one base away. The germline V gene gives CDR1 as SGHVS and CDR2 as FQNEAQ. The CDR3 sequence holds 13 residues, the cysteine and phenylalanine included. Only the CDR3 DNA stays, 39 bases, in frame from base 1. At the junction V is shortened by 5 bases and J by 6 bases, with 11 bases in between. This sample is part of a study of blood T cell repertoires in COVID-19 (TCRdb year 2020). Regarding the research as a whole: Collaborator samples came from the United States, Italy and Spain and covered acute and convalescent phases of COVID-19. The samples were drawn from the first 160 participants of the ongoing ImmuneRACE study and from some 1,300 subjects provided by 6 global collaborators. The sample metadata nearly always contained a de-identified subject ID, COVID-19 status, age in years and sex. The repertoires were released in a freely available public database meant as a resource for research on the immune response to SARS-CoV-2. Deeply sampled blood TCRbeta repertoires from subjects exposed to, actively infected with, or recovered from COVID-19 were included in the dataset. The material from the prospective study consisted of cDNA or gDNA derived from T cells, B-cell-depleted T cells, or PBMCs. Where available, HLA class I and class II types were obtained from metadata supplied by the sample provider rather than from assay-based typing. Broader findings and caveats from the paper: The quantity of clinical and demographic metadata differed by source and by participant and was supplied without curation.

The immunoSEQ Assay, a bias-controlled multiplex PCR, was used to amplify TCRbeta CDR3 regions from genomic DNA. For the original study's pipeline: Nucleated cell counts per sample were estimated from amplification of reference gene primers within the assay. To quantify the absolute abundance of each unique TCRbeta CDR3 rearrangement, sequence reads were collapsed and filtered. For each sample, productive Simpson clonality was calculated as the square root of Simpson's diversity index across productive rearrangements. The immuneACCESS repertoire file appears here via TCRdb, limited to in-frame rearrangements. These files lack a portion of the clones; in checked studies, under half of the deficit traces to unresolved V genes, and the cause of the others is not known. Clone size and V and J calls were adopted from that table, with D and trimming inferred from the DNA. This sample has a few hundred thousand clones in its table, and more than 75% of those were observed once. More than 0.95% of the sample goes to the ten largest clones.

Participants in the prospective study were enrolled through a virtual design, were aged roughly 18 to 100 years, and lived in approximately 25 United States geographic areas. To assign participants to cohorts, the prospective study relied on clinical history that participants themselves reported in a screening survey and a study questionnaire. ImmuneRACE Cohort 3 recovered participants were defined by two consecutive negative NP/OP PCR tests, healthcare professional clearance, or symptom resolution. Mobile phlebotomists in the prospective study collected whole blood, serum and a nasopharyngeal or oropharyngeal swab from every participant. Participants in the prospective study had the option to provide additional blood draws and questionnaires over a 2-month period. Before DNA extraction, prospective study blood samples were shipped either frozen or at room temperature.

Recombination connected TRBV7-8 to TRBJ2-1, with a tentative D gene TRBD2 over 6 matching bases. The clonotype comes from a woman aged 18-30 years who had recovered from COVID-19. Sample: PBMCs or T cells enriched from blood (not recorded which). The nucleotide sequence is TGTGCCAGCAGCCGCGGGAACACCAATGAGCAGTTCTTC. Protein translation: CASSRGNTNEQFF. When the CDR3 is completed using the reference TRBV7-8 and TRBJ2-1 genes on either side, the full variable domain is GAGVSQSPRYKVAKRGQDVALRCDPISGHVSLFWYQQALGQGPEFLTYFQNEAQLDKSGLPSDRFFAERPEGSVSTLKIQRTQQEDSAVYLCASSRGNTNEQFFGPGTRLTVL.